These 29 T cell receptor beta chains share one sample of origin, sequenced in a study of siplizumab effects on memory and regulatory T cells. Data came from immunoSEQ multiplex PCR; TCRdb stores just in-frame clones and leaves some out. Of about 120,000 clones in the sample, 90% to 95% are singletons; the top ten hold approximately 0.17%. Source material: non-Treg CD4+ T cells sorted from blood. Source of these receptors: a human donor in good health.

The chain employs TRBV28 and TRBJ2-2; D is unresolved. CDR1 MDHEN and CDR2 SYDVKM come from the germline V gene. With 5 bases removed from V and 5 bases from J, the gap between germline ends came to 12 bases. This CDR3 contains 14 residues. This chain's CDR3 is CASSPPPRTGELFF. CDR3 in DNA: TGTGCCAGCAGTCCTCCTCCGCGGACCGGGGAGCTGTTTTTT.

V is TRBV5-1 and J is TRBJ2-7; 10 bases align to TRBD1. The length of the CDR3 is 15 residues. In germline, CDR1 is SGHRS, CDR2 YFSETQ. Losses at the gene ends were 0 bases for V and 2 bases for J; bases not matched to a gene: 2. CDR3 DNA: TGCGCCAGCAGCTTGGAAGGACAGGGGGCCTACGAGCAGTACTTC. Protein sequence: CASSLEGQGAYEQYF.

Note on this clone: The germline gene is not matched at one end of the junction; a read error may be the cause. CDR3 DNA: TGTGCCAGCAGCCTAGCACGGACAGGGGGTCGAGAGACCCAGTACTTC. This gives the protein CASSLARTGGRETQYF. The V call is TRBV7-2, the J call TRBJ2-5; 10 positions match TRBD1. From germline, CDR1 is SGHTA and CDR2 FQGNSA. This CDR3 has 16 amino acids.

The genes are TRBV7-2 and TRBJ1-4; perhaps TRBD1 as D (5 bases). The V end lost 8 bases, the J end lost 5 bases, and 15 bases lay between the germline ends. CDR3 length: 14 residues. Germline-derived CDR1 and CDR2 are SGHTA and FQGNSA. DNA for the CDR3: TGTGCCAGCGGGCCGGGGGGAAGGAATGAAAAACTGTTTTTT. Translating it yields CASGPGGRNEKLFF.

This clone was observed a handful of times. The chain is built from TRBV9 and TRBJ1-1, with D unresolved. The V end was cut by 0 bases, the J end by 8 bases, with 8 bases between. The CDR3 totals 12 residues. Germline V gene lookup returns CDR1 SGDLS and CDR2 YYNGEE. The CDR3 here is CASSVVWWEAFF. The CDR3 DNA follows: TGTGCCAGCAGCGTAGTCTGGTGGGAAGCTTTCTTT.

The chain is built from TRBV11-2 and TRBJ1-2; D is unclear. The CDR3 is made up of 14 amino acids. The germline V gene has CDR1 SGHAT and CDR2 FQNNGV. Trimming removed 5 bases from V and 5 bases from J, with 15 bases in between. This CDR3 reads CASSPRTVVYGYTF. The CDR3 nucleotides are TGTGCCAGCAGCCCCCGGACGGTGGTATATGGCTACACCTTC.

The CDR3 protein is CTSSQGWQGSRTEAFF. CDR3 DNA: TGCACCAGCAGCCAAGGGTGGCAGGGAAGTAGGACTGAAGCTTTCTTT. The genes are TRBV1 and TRBJ1-1; the D call of TRBD1 is as the table states it, not checked on the DNA. TRBV1 is a pseudogene locus. The CDR3 extends over 16 amino acids.

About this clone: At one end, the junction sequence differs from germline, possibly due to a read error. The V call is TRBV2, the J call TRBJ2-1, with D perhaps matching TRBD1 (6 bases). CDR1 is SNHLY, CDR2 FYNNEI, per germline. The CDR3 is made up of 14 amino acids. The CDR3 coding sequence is TGTGCCAGCAGCGAAGGGGGAGCGACGAATGAGCAGTTCTTC. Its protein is CASSEGGATNEQFF. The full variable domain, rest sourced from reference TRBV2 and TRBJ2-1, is EPEVTQTPSHQVTQMGQEVILRCVPISNHLYFYWYRQILGQKVEFLVSFYNNEISEKSEIFDDQFSVERPDGSNFTLKIRSTKLEDSAMYFCASSEGGATNEQFFGPGTRLTVL.

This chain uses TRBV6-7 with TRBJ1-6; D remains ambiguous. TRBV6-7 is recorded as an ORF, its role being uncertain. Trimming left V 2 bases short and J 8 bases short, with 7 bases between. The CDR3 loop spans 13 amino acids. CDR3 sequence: CASSYGMDSPLHF. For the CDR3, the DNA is TGTGCCAGCAGTTACGGTATGGATTCACCCCTCCACTTT.

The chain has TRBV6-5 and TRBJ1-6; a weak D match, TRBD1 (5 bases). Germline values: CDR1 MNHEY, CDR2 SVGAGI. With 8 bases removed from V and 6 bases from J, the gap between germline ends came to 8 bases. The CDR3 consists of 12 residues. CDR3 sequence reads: CASRDRNSPLHF. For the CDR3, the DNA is TGTGCCAGCCGGGACCGTAATTCACCCCTCCACTTT.

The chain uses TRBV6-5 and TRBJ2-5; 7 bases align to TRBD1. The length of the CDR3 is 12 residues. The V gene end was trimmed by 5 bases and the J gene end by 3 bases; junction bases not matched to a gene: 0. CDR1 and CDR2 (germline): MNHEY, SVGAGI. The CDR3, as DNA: TGTGCCAGCAGTGACAGGGAAGAGACCCAGTACTTC. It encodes CASSDREETQYF.

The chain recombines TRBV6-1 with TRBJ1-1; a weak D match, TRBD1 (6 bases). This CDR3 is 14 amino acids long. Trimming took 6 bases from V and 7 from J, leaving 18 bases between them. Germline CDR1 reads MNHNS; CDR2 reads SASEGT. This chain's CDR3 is CASRQQGGSGEAFF. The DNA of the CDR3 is TGTGCCAGCAGACAACAGGGCGGGTCTGGTGAAGCTTTCTTT.

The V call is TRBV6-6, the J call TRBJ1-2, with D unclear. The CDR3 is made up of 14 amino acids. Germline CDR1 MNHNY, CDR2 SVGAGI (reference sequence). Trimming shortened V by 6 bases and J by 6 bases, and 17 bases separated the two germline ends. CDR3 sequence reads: CASSRLERVDGYTF. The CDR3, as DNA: TGTGCCAGCAGCCGGCTGGAGAGAGTAGATGGCTACACCTTC.

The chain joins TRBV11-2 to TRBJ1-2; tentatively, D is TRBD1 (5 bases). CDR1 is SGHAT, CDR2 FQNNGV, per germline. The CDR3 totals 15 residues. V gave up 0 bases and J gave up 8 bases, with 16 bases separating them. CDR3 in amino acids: CASSLEFPGVRGYTF. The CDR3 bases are TGTGCCAGCAGCTTAGAATTTCCGGGGGTTAGGGGCTACACCTTC.

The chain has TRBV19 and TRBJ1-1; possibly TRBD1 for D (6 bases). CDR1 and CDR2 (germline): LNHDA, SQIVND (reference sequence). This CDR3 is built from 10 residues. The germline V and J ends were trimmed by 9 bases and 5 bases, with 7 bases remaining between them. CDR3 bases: TGTGCCAGAGGGGGAACTGAAGCTTTCTTT. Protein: CARGGTEAFF.

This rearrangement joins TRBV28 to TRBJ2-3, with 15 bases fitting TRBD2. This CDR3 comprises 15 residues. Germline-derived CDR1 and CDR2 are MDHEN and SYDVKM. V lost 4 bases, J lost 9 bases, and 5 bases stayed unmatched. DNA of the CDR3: TGTGCCAGCAGTTCGGGACTAGCGGGGGGCGACACGCAGTATTTT. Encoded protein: CASSSGLAGGDTQYF.

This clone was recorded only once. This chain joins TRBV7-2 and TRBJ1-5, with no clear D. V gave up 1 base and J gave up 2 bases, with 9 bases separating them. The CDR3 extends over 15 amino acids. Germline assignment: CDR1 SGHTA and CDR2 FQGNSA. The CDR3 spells CASSLEGFGNQPQHF. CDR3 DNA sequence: TGTGCCAGCAGCTTAGAAGGGTTTGGCAATCAGCCCCAGCATTTT.

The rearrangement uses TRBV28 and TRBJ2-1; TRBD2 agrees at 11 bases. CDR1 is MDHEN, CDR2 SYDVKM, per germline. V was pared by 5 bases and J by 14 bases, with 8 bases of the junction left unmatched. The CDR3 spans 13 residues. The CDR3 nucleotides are TGTGCCAGCAGTCTGGGACTAGCGGTTTTAAAGTTCTTC. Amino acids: CASSLGLAVLKFF.

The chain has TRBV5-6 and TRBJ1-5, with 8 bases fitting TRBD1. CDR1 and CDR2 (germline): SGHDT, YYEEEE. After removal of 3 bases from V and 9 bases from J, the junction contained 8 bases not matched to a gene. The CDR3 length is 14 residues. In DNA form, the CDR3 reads TGTGCCAGCAGCTACGGACAGGGCGAGCGGCCCCAGCATTTT. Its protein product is CASSYGQGERPQHF. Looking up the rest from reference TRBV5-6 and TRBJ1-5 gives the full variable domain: DAGVTQSPTHLIKTRGQQVTLRCSPKSGHDTVSWYQQALGQGPQFIFQYYEEEERQRGNFPDRFSGHQFPNYSSELNVNALLLGDSALYLCASSYGQGERPQHFGDGTRLSIL.

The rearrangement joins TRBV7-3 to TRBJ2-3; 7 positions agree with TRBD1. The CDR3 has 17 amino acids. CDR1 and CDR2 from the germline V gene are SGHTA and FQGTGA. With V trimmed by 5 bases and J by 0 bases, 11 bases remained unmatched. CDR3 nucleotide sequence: TGTGCCAGCAGCACCCCTCGACAGGGTCTTAGCACAGATACGCAGTATTTT. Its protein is CASSTPRQGLSTDTQYF.

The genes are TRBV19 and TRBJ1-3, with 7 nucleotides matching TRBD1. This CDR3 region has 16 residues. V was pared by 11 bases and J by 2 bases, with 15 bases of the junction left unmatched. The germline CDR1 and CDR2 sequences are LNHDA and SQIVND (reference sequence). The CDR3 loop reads CAVLSRGVVPGNTIYF. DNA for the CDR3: TGTGCCGTACTCTCCAGGGGGGTTGTTCCTGGAAACACCATATATTTT.

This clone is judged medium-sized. The CDR3 DNA reads as TGTGCCAGCAGCTTGGGGGGACGTATAGGTGAAGCTTTCTTT. This gives the protein CASSLGGRIGEAFF. The J gene is TRBJ1-1, the V gene TRBV5-4; a possible D gene is TRBD1 (5 bases). Trimming cost V 0 bases and J 7 bases, with 13 bases left between them. Germline CDR1 and CDR2: SGHNT and YYREEE (reference sequence). CDR3 size: 14 residues.

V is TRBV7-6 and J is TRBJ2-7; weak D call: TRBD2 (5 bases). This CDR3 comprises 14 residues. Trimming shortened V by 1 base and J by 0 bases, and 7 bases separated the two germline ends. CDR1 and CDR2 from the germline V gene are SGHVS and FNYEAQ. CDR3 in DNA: TGTGCCAGCAGCTTAGATGCGGGCTCCTACGAGCAGTACTTC. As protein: CASSLDAGSYEQYF.

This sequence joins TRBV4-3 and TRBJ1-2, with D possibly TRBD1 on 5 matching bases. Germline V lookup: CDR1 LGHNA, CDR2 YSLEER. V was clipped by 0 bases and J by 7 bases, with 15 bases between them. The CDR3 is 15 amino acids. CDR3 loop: CASSQEGVIRGGYTF. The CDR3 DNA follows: TGCGCCAGCAGCCAAGAGGGGGTAATAAGAGGTGGCTACACCTTC.

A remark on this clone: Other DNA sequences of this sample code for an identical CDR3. CDR3 sequence (DNA): TGTGCCAGCAGTTACGGGGAGACCCAGTACTTC. This translates into CASSYGETQYF. The genes are TRBV6-6 and TRBJ2-5; D is ambiguous. The germline V gene has CDR1 MNHNY and CDR2 SVGAGI (reference sequence). Trimming shortened V by 2 bases and J by 5 bases, and 3 bases separated the two germline ends. This CDR3 has 11 amino acids.

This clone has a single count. This CDR3 reads CASSPLRETQYF. Written as DNA, the CDR3 is TGTGCCAGCAGCCCCCTCAGGGAGACCCAGTACTTC. The gene calls are TRBV11-2 and TRBJ2-5; no clear D gene. The CDR3 contains 12 residues. V lost 5 bases and J lost 5, with 9 bases in between. Germline assignment: CDR1 SGHAT and CDR2 FQNNGV.

This CDR3 is CASSTGTGGVYNQPQHF. The CDR3 bases are TGTGCCAGCAGTACCGGGACAGGGGGGGTATACAATCAGCCCCAGCATTTT. The chain carries TRBV16 and TRBJ1-5, with 11 nucleotides matching TRBD1. The CDR3 covers 17 residues. Germline V gene sequence: CDR1 KGHSY, CDR2 FQNENV. Trimming took 6 bases from V and 3 from J; bases not matched to a gene: 10.

DNA of the CDR3: TGTGCCAGCAGCTTAGGGCAGGGGATGGCAGATACGCAGTATTTT. Protein sequence: CASSLGQGMADTQYF. J is TRBJ2-3 and V is TRBV11-2; D perhaps matches TRBD1 (6 bases). The CDR3 loop spans 15 amino acids. Germline V gives CDR1 SGHAT, CDR2 FQNNGV. Trimming shortened V by 1 base and J by 4 bases, and 12 bases separated the two germline ends.

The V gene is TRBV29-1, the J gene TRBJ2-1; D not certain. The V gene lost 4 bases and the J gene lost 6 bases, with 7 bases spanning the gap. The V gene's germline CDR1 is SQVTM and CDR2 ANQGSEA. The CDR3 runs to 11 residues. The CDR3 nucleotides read TGCAGCGTTGTCACGAGCAATGAGCAGTTCTTC. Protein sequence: CSVVTSNEQFF.